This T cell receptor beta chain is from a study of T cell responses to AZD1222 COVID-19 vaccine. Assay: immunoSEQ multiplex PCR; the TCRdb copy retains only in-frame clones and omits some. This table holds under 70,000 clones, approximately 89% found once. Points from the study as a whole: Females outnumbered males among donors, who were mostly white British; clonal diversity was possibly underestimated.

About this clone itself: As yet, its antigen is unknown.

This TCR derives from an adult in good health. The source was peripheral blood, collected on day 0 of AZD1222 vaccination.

The CDR3 nucleotides are TGTGCCAGCAGTTACGCCGGGACAGGGGCCTACAATGAGCAGTTCTTC. This translates into CASSYAGTGAYNEQFF. This sequence joins TRBV6-5 and TRBJ2-1; 10 bases are a match to TRBD1. Losses at the gene ends were 2 bases for V and 2 bases for J; bases not matched to a gene: 3. Germline-derived CDR1 and CDR2 are MNHEY and SVGAGI. The length of the CDR3 is 16 residues.